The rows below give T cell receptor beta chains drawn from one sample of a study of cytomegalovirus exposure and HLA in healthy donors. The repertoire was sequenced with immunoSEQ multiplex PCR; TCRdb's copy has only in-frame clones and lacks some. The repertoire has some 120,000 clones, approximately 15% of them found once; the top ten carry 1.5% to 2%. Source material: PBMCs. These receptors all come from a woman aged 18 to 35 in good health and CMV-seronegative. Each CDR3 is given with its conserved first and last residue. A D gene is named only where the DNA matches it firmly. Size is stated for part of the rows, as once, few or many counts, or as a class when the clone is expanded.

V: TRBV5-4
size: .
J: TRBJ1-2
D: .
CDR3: CASSLFQRHYGYTF
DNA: TGTGCCAGCAGCTTGTTTCAGAGGCACTATGGCTACACCTTC

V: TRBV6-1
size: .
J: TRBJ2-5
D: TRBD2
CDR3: CASSGLAGAQETQYF
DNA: TGTGCCAGCAGTGGACTAGCGGGGGCCCAAGAGACCCAGTACTTC

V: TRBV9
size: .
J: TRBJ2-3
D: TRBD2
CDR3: CASSGPGRGGFTDTQYF
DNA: TGTGCCAGCAGCGGCCCGGGTCGCGGGGGATTCACAGATACGCAGTATTTT

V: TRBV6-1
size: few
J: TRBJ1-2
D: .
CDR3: CASSEPRQIYGYTF
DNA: TGTGCCAGCAGTGAACCAAGACAGATCTATGGCTACACCTTC

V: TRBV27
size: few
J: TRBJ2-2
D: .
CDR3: CASSLGQTGELFF
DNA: TGTGCCAGCAGTTTAGGGCAGACCGGGGAGCTGTTTTTT

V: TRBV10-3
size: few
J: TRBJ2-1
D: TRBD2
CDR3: CAISEGLAEYNEQFF
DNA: TGTGCCATCAGTGAGGGGCTAGCGGAGTACAATGAGCAGTTCTTC

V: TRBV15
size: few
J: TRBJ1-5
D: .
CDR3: CATSRGGDNQPQHF
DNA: TGTGCCACCAGTAGGGGCGGGGACAATCAGCCCCAGCATTTT

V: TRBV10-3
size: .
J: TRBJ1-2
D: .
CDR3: CAISDPTARNGYTF
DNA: TGTGCCATCAGTGACCCGACAGCGAGGAATGGCTACACCTTC

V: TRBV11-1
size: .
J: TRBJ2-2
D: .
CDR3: CASSLIGAGELFF
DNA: TGTGCCAGCAGCTTAATCGGGGCCGGGGAGCTGTTTTTT

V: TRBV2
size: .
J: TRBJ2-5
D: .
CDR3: CASSPATQTRETQYF
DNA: TGTGCCAGCTCCCCTGCCACTCAAACGAGGGAGACCCAGTACTTC

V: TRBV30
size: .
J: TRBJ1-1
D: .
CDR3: CAAHRATEAFF
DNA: TGTGCCGCCCACAGGGCTACTGAAGCTTTCTTT

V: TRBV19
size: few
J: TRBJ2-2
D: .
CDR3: CASEGTRPWIGELFF
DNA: TGTGCCAGCGAAGGGACTCGCCCTTGGATCGGGGAGCTGTTTTTT

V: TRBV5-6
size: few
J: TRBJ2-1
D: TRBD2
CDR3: CASSVAGAFYNEQFF
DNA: TGTGCCAGCAGCGTAGCGGGGGCCTTTTACAATGAGCAGTTCTTC

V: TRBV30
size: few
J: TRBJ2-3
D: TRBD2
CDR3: CASSGRATDTQYF
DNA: TGTGCTAGTAGCGGGAGGGCCACAGATACGCAGTATTTT

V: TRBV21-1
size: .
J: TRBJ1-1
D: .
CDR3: CASSNPDRPLNTEAFF
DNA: TGTGCCAGCAGCAACCCGGACAGGCCCCTGAACACTGAAGCTTTCTTT

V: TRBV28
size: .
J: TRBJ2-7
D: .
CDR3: CASSSLTKRRVGYEQYF
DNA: TGTGCCAGCAGTTCCTTGACTAAGAGGCGCGTCGGCTACGAGCAGTACTTC

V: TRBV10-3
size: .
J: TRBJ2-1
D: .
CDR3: CAIQRVVGALGGEQFF
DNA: TGTGCCATCCAAAGGGTGGTGGGGGCGCTAGGAGGTGAGCAGTTCTTC

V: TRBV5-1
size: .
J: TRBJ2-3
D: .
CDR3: CASSLDRHAGGTQYF
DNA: TGCGCCAGCAGCTTGGACCGTCATGCCGGTGGTACGCAGTATTTT

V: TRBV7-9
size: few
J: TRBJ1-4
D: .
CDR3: CASSPGSTNEKLFF
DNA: TGTGCCAGCAGCCCAGGGTCAACTAATGAAAAACTGTTTTTT

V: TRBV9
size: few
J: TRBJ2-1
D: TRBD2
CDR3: CASSVALAGSYNEQFF
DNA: TGTGCCAGCAGCGTAGCCCTAGCGGGTTCCTACAATGAGCAGTTCTTC

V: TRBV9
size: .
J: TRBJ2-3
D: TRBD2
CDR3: CASSFLSGRSTDTQYF
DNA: TGTGCCAGCAGCTTCCTTAGCGGGCGAAGCACAGATACGCAGTATTTT

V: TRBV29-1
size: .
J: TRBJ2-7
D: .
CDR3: CSVGGSGSYEQYF
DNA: TGCAGCGTTGGTGGGTCGGGGAGCTACGAGCAGTACTTC

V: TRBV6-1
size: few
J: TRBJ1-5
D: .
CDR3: CASSEQGPNQPQHF
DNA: TGTGCCAGCAGTGAGCAGGGTCCTAATCAGCCCCAGCATTTT

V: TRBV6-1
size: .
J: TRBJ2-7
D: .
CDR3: CASTQDPIGAYEQYF
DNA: TGTGCCAGCACCCAGGATCCGATAGGTGCCTACGAGCAGTACTTC

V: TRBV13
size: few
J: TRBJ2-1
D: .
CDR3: CASSLALLGEQFF
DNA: TGTGCCAGCAGCTTAGCACTATTGGGTGAGCAGTTCTTC

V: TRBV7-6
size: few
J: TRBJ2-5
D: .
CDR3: CASSLQVQETQYF
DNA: TGTGCCAGCAGCTTACAGGTCCAAGAGACCCAGTACTTC

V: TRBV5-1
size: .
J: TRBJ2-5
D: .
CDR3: CASSLEAGGSFETQYF
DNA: TGCGCCAGCAGCTTGGAGGCGGGTGGGAGTTTTGAGACCCAGTACTTC

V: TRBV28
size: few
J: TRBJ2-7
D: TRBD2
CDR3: CASTKGAGAYEQYF
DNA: TGTGCCAGCACCAAAGGAGCGGGAGCCTACGAGCAGTACTTC

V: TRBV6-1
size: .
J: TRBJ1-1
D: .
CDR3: CASGRNTEAFF
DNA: TGTGCCAGCGGGAGAAACACTGAAGCTTTCTTT

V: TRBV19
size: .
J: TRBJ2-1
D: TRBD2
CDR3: CATSRGLGLAGENEQFF
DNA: TGTGCCACCTCTCGCGGCCTGGGACTAGCGGGAGAGAACGAGCAGTTCTTC

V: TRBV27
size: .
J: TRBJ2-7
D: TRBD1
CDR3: CASKGQGEYEQYF
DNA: TGTGCCAGCAAGGGACAGGGGGAATACGAGCAGTACTTC

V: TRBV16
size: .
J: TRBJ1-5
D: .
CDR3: CASSQSRRDQPQHF
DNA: TGTGCCAGCAGCCAATCGAGGCGGGATCAGCCCCAGCATTTT

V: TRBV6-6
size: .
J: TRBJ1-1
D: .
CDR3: CASNFERNTEAFF
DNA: TGTGCCAGCAATTTCGAGAGGAACACTGAAGCTTTCTTT

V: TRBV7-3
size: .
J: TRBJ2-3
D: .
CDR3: CASSTGGTTQYF
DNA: TGTGCCAGCAGCACGGGCGGGACTACGCAGTATTTT

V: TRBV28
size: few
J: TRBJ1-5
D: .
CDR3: CASAPPGAGLHSNQPQHF
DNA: TGTGCCAGCGCGCCGCCAGGGGCCGGACTTCATAGCAATCAGCCCCAGCATTTT

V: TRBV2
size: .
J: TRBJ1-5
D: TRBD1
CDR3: CASRGTGSNQPQHF
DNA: TGTGCCAGCAGAGGGACAGGATCTAATCAGCCCCAGCATTTT

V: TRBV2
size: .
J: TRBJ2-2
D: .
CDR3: CASSTAGELFF
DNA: TGTGCCAGCTCCACTGCCGGGGAGCTGTTTTTT

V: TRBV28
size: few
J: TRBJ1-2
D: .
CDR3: CASSAGNYGYTF
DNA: TGTGCCAGCAGCGCAGGGAACTATGGCTACACCTTC

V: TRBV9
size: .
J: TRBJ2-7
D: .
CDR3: CASSVGGSSYEQYF
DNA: TGTGCCAGCAGCGTAGGGGGCAGCTCGTACGAGCAGTACTTC

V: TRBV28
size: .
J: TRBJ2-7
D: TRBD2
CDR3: CASTSPAGGYEQYF
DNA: TGTGCCAGCACGTCCCCGGCGGGGGGTTACGAGCAGTACTTC

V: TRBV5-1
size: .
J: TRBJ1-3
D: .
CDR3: CASGPGDSQDTIYF
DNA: TGCGCCAGCGGGCCAGGGGATTCGCAGGACACCATATATTTT

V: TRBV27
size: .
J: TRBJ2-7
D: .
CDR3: CASSYRDSYEQYF
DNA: TGTGCCAGCAGTTACAGGGACTCCTACGAGCAGTACTTC

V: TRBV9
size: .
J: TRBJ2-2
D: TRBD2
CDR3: CASEAGVNTGELFF
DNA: TGTGCCAGCGAAGCGGGGGTGAACACCGGGGAGCTGTTTTTT

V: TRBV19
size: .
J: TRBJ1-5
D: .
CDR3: CASRFSRSVNQPQHF
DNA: TGTGCCAGTAGGTTTTCACGGTCGGTTAATCAGCCCCAGCATTTT

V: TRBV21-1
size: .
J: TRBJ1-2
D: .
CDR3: CASSNGRGHYGYTF
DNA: TGTGCCAGCAGCAATGGCAGGGGCCACTATGGCTACACCTTC

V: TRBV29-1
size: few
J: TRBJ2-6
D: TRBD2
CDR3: CSVRGTSGGSGANVLTF
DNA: TGCAGCGTCCGGGGGACTAGCGGGGGCTCTGGGGCCAACGTCCTGACTTTC

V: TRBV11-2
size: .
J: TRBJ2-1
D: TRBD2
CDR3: CASSPHGRGYNEQFF
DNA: TGTGCCAGCAGCCCCCACGGGCGGGGGTACAATGAGCAGTTCTTC

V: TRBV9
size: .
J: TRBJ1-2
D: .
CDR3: CASSGTEAGYYGYTF
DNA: TGTGCCAGCAGCGGAACCGAGGCAGGGTACTATGGCTACACCTTC

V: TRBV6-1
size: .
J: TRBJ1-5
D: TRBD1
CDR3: CASSWTGGTDQPQHF
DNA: TGTGCCAGCAGTTGGACAGGGGGGACGGACCAGCCCCAGCATTTT

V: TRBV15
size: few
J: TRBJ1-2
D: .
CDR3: CATSRDLSGNGYTF
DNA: TGTGCCACCAGCAGAGATCTGAGCGGTAATGGCTACACCTTC

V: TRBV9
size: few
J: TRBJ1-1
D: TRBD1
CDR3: CASSVSGGVTEAFF
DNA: TGTGCCAGCAGCGTATCAGGGGGAGTCACTGAAGCTTTCTTT

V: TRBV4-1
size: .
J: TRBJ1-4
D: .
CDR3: CASSTRQTATNEKLFF
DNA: TGCGCCAGCAGCACTCGACAGACCGCAACTAATGAAAAACTGTTTTTT

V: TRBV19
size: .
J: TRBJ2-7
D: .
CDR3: CASSYQGTYEQYF
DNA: TGTGCCAGTAGTTACCAGGGAACCTACGAGCAGTACTTC

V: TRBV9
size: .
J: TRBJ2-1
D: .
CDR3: CASSSLRGANNEQFF
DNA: TGTGCCAGCAGCTCCCTCCGGGGGGCTAACAATGAGCAGTTCTTC

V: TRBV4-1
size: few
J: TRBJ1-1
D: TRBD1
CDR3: CASSRQGPNTEAFF
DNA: TGCGCCAGCAGCCGACAGGGTCCGAACACTGAAGCTTTCTTT

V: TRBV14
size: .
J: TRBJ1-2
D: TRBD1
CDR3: CASSPPGGQGDDYGYTF
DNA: TGTGCCAGCAGCCCTCCCGGGGGACAGGGTGATGACTATGGCTACACCTTC

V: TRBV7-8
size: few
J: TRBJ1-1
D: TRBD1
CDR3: CASSSRTGATNTEAFF
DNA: TGTGCCAGCAGCTCGCGGACAGGAGCCACGAACACTGAAGCTTTCTTT

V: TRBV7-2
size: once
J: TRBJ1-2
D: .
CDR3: CASSLDGGLYYGYTF
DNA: TGTGCCAGCAGCTTAGACGGGGGTCTTTACTATGGCTACACCTTC

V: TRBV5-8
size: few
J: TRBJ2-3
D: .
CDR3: CASSLTVSTDTQYF
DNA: TGTGCCAGCAGCTTAACGGTTAGCACAGATACGCAGTATTTT